This record concerns one TCR beta chain sequence. Its target is unknown. Unique molecular identifiers were present on cDNA, and template switching added a universal primer site. From the 5' RACE reads, TCRdb called clonotypes with MiXCR, one entry per CDR3 protein. The table lists some 1,600,000 distinct CDR3 sequences, around 33% of them singletons, with over 0.25% in the top ten. The record originates from a study of identical twins. The study, taken as a whole, reports: Conclusions leaned on cross-sectional statistical analysis and did not track the same donors over time.

Germline V CDR1 and CDR2: SGHAT, FQNNGV. The CDR3 has 15 amino acids. The V and J ends lost 5 bases and 5 bases, in that order; junction bases with no gene match: 10. The chain links TRBV11-2 to TRBJ2-3; the match to TRBD2 covers 7 bases. Sequencing used cord blood. The sequence was collected from a newborn girl in good health. The CDR3 DNA reads TGTGCCAGCAGCGCTCGACTAGCTGGGGGAGATACGCAGTATTTT. This gives the protein CASSARLAGGDTQYF. Looking up the rest from reference TRBV11-2 and TRBJ2-3 gives the full variable domain: EAGVAQSPRYKIIEKRQSVAFWCNPISGHATLYWYQQILGQGPKLLIQFQNNGVVDDSQLPKDRFSAERLKGVDSTLKIQPAKLEDSAVYLCASSARLAGGDTQYFGPGTRLTVL.